This T cell receptor beta chain was observed in a study of CD8+ T cells in alopecia areata. Germline loops: CDR1 SQVTM, CDR2 ANQGSEA. The CDR3 contains 13 residues. Whole-study results and caveats: In scalp, tofacitinib significantly decreased clonality and expanded CD8+ clones among the top 100.

This clone has only a few counts. Antigen unknown. Following RNA extraction, reverse transcription yielded cDNA that acted as the sequencing template. Repertoires were generated with immunoSEQ multiplex PCR, while TCRdb's copy carries only in-frame clones and drops some. The data show some 170,000 clones, with 58% seen just once and roughly 16% held by the top ten. The treatment was: oral pan-JAK inhibitor, 5-10 mg twice daily. The input for sequencing was CD4+ T cells sorted from blood, taken at approximately week 60, from a patient treated with tofacitinib. The chain uses TRBV29-1 and TRBJ2-5, with D perhaps matching TRBD2 (5 bases). The DNA end is more similar to TRBJ2-7, so the J call may be wrong. The sequence derives from a human donor with alopecia areata. The CDR3 DNA reads as TGCAGCGTTGTCCGGTTACTAGGGTACGAGCAGTACTTC. This sequence encodes CSVVRLLGYEQYF.